This paragraph covers one T cell receptor beta chain sequence. The antigen is not known. PCR was performed using 60 Vbeta and 13 Jbeta primers. Only in-frame clones appear in the TCRdb table, and some are missing; sequencing was by immunoSEQ multiplex PCR. The table includes about 180,000 clones, 82% detected once. J lost 6 bases, V lost 6 bases, and 11 bases had no gene match. Germline CDR1 MNHNS, CDR2 SASEGT. This CDR3 has 15 amino acids. This sample is drawn from a study of cytomegalovirus exposure and HLA in healthy donors. Study-wide context: An analysis done earlier identified fewer than 140 million unique TCR beta sequences from about 179 million T cells.

Regarding the study as a whole: Cytomegalovirus status, reportedly, was diagnosed with high specificity and sensitivity by the classifier. Looking again later, the authors saw that most CMV-associated TCR beta chains seemed HLA-restricted.

The chain recombines TRBV6-1 with TRBJ1-1, with 9 bases that match TRBD1. This clonotype was sampled from a man in his forties in good health and CMV-seronegative. The sample taken for sequencing was PBMCs. CDR3 coding DNA: TGTGCCAGCAGCCGGAATCGACAGGGGGGGCCTGAAGCTTTCTTT. The encoded protein is CASSRNRQGGPEAFF.